The clone carrying this T cell receptor (beta chain) was seen repeatedly, ten times or more. The antigen is unknown. The entry originates in a study of T-cell reconstitution after alpha-beta-depleted transplantation in children. Study-wide points: Expanded clones from the graft, numbering several hundred, reportedly supplied alpha-beta T cells about two months after transplant. From newly produced T cells came most of the T-cell counts and diversity one year after transplant.

CDR1 and CDR2 (germline): LGHNA, YNFKEQ. The CDR3 sequence is 13 residues long. Trimming removed 7 bases at V and 2 bases at J, with 10 bases between. Using unique molecular identifiers, the investigators prepared the TCRbeta library. Each CDR3 protein is one row after TCRdb ran MiXCR on the PCR reads. The sample gives hundreds of thousands of distinct CDR3 sequences, 10% of which show up once; less than 9% is in the top ten. The chain links TRBV4-2 to TRBJ2-3; D may be TRBD2 (5 bases). The receptor was derived from a boy under two years old with acute myeloid leukemia, due to receive a stem cell transplant. Source: PBMCs, taken before TCRalphabeta/CD19-depleted stem cell transplant. The CDR3 reads CASTSGNTDTQYF. DNA for the CDR3: TGTGCCAGCACGAGCGGAAACACAGATACGCAGTATTTT.